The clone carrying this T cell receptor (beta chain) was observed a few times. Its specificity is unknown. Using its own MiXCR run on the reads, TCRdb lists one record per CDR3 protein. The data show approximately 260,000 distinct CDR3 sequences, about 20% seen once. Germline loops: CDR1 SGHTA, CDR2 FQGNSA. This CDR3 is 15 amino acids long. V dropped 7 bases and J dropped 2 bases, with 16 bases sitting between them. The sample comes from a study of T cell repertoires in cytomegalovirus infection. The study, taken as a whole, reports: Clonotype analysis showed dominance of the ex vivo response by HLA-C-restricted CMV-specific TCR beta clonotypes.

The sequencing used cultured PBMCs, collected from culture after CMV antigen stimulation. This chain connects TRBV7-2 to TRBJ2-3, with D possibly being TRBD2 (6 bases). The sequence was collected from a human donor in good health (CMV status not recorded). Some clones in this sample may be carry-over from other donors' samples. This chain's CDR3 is CASTLGGASTDTQYF. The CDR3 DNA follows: TGTGCCAGCACCCTAGGAGGGGCGTCCACAGATACGCAGTATTTT.